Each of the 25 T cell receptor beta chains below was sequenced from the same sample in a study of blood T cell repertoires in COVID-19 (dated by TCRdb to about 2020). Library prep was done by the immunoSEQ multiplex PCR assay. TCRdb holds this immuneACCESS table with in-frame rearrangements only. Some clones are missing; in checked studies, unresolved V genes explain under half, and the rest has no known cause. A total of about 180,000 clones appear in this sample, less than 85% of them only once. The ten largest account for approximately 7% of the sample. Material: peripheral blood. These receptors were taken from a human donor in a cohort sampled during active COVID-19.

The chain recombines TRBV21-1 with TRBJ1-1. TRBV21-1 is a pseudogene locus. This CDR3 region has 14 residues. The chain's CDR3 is CASSGPGSNTEAFF. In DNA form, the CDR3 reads TGTGCCAGCAGCGGCCCGGGATCTAACACTGAAGCTTTCTTT.

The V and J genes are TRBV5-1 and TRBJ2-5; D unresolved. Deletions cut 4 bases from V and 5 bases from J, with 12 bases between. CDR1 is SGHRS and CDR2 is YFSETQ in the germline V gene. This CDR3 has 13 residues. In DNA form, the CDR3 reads TGCGCCAGCAGCGTACCAGCCGGGGAGACCCAGTACTTC. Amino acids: CASSVPAGETQYF.

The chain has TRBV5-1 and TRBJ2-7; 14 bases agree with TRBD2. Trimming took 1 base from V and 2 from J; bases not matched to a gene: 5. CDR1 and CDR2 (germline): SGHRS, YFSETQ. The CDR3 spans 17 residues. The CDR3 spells CASSLTGTSGGTYEQYF. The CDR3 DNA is TGCGCCAGCAGCTTGACCGGGACTAGCGGGGGAACCTACGAGCAGTACTTC.

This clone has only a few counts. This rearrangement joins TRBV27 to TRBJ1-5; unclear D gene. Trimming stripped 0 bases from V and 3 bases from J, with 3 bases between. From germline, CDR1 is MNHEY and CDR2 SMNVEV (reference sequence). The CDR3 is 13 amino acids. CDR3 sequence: CASSLSINQPQHF. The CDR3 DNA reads TGTGCCAGCAGTTTATCTATCAATCAGCCCCAGCATTTT.

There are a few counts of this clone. This CDR3 reads CASRGGSNTGELFF. In DNA form, the CDR3 reads TGTGCCAGCAGAGGGGGTTCGAACACCGGGGAGCTGTTTTTT. The V gene is TRBV2, the J gene TRBJ2-2; tentative D call: TRBD1 (6 bases). V shed 6 bases and J shed 0 bases, with 8 bases lying between them. This CDR3 has 14 amino acids. From germline, CDR1 is SNHLY and CDR2 FYNNEI.

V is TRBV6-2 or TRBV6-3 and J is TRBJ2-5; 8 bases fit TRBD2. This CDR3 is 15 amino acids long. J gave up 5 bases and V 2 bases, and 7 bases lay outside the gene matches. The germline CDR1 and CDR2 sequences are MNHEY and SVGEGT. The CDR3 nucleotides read TGTGCCAGCAGTTACGCCGGGACTAGAGGGGAGACCCAGTACTTC. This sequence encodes CASSYAGTRGETQYF.

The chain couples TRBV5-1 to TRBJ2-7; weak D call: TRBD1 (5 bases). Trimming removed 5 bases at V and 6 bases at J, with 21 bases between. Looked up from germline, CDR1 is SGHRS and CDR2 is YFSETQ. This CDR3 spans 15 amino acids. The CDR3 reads CASSGAMGLVFEQYF. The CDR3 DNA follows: TGCGCCAGCAGTGGGGCGATGGGGCTCGTTTTCGAGCAGTACTTC.

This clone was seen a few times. The CDR3, as DNA: TGTGCCAGCAGCGTAGGTCTAGCGGGGGTTAATGAGCAGTTCTTC. Translating it yields CASSVGLAGVNEQFF. The chain uses TRBV9 and TRBJ2-1, with 10 bases lining up with TRBD2. V lost 0 bases to trimming and J lost 7 bases; unmatched junction nucleotides: 4. Per the germline V gene, CDR1 is SGDLS and CDR2 is YYNGEE. This CDR3 contains 15 residues.

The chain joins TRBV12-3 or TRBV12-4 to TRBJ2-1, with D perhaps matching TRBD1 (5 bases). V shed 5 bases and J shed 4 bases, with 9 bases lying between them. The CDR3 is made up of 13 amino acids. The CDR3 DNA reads TGTGCCAGCAGTCTAGGACAATACAATGAGCAGTTCTTC. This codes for CASSLGQYNEQFF.

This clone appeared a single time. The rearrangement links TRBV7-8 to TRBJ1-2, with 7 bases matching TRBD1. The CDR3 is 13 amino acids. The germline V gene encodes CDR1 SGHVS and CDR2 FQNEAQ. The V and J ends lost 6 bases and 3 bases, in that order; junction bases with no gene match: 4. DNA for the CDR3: TGTGCCAGCAGACCCAGGGGGGACTATGGCTACACCTTC. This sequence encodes CASRPRGDYGYTF.

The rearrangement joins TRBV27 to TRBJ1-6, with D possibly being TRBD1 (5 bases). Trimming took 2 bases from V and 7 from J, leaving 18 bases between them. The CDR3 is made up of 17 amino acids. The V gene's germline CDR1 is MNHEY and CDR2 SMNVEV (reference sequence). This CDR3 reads CASSLGDPGLFNSPLHF. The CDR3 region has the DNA TGTGCCAGCAGTTTAGGGGACCCGGGACTGTTCAATTCACCCCTCCACTTT.

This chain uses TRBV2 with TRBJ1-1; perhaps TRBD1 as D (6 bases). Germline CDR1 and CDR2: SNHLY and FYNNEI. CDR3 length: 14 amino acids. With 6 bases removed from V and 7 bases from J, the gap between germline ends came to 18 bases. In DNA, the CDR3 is TGTGCCAGCAGATTAGCCGGGACACCAATTGAAGCTTTCTTT. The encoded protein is CASRLAGTPIEAFF.

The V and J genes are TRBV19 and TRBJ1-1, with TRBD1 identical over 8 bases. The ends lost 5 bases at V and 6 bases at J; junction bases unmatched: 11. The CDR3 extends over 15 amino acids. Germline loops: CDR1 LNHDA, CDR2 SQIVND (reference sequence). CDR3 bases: TGTGCCAGTAGTTCCGACAGGGGCCACGGGGCTGAAGCTTTCTTT. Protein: CASSSDRGHGAEAFF.

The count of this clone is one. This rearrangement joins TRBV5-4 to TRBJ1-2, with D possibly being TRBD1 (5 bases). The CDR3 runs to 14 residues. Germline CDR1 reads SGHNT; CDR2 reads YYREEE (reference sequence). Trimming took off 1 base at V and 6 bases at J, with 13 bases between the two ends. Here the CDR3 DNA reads TGTGCCAGCAGCTTGTGGGCAGGGCAGCATGGCTACACCTTC. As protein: CASSLWAGQHGYTF.

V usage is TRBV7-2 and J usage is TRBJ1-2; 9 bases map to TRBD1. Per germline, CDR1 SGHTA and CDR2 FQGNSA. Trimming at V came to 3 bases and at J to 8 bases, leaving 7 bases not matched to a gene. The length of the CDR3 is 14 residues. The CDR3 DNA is TGTGCCAGCAGCTTGGGGACAGGGAAGGGAGGCTACACCTTC. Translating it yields CASSLGTGKGGYTF.

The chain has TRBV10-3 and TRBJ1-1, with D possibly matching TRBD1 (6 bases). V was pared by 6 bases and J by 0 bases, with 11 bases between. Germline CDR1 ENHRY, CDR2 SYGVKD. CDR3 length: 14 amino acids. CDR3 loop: CAISDGQMNTEAFF. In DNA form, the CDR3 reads TGTGCCATCAGCGACGGACAGATGAACACTGAAGCTTTCTTT.

CDR3: CASVGGGLYEQYF. The CDR3 DNA reads as TGTGCCAGCGTCGGAGGGGGCCTCTACGAGCAGTACTTC. V is TRBV6-5 and J is TRBJ2-7; possible D gene TRBD1, 7 bases. The V end lost 8 bases, the J end lost 3 bases, and 14 bases lay between the germline ends. CDR3 size: 13 residues. Germline V gene sequence: CDR1 MNHEY, CDR2 SVGAGI.

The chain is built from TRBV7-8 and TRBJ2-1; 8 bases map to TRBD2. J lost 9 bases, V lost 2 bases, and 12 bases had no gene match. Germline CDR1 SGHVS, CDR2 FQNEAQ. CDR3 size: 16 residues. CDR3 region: CASSLTPGLEGGEQFF. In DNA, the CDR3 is TGTGCCAGCAGCTTAACCCCGGGACTAGAAGGAGGTGAGCAGTTCTTC.

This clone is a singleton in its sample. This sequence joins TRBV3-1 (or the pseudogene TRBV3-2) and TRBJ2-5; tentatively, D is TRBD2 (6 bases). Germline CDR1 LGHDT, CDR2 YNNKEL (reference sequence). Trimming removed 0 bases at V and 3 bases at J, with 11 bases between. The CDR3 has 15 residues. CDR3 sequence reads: CASSQDWTTKETQYF. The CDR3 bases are TGTGCCAGCAGCCAAGATTGGACTACCAAAGAGACCCAGTACTTC.

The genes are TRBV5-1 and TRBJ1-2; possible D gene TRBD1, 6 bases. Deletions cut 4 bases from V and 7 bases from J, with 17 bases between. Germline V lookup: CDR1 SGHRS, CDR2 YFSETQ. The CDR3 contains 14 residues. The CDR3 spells CASSTGTTLVGYTF. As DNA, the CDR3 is TGCGCCAGCAGCACGGGGACAACGTTAGTTGGCTACACCTTC.

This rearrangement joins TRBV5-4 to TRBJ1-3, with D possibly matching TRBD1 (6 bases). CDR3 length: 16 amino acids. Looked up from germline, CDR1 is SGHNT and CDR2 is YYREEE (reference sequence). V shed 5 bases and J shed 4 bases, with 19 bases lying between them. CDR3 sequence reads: CASRHRPRTAGNTIYF. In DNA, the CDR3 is TGTGCCAGCAGGCACCGACCCCGGACAGCGGGAAACACCATATATTTT.

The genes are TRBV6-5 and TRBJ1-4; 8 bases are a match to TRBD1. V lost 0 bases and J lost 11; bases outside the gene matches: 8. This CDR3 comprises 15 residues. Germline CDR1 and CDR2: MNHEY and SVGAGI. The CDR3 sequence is CASSYSSEQGGKLFF. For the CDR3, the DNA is TGTGCCAGCAGTTACTCGAGCGAACAGGGGGGGAAACTGTTTTTT.

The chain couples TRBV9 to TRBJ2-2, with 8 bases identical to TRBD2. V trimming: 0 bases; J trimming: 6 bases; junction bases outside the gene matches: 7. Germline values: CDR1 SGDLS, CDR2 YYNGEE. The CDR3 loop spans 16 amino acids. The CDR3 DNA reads TGTGCCAGCAGCGTAGATGCGGGGGGCCGATCCGGGGAGCTGTTTTTT. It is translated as CASSVDAGGRSGELFF.

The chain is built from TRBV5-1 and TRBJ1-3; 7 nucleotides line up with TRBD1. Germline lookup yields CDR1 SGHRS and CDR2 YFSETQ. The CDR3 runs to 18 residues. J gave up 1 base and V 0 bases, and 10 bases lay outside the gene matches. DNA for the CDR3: TGCGCCAGCAGCTTGGAAGGGACAGATCTCAGTTCTGGAAACACCATATATTTT. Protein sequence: CASSLEGTDLSSGNTIYF.

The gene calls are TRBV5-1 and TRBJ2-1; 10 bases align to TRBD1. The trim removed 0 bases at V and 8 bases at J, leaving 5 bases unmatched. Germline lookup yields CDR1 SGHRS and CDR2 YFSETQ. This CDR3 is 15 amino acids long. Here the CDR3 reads CASSLAGQGNDEQFF. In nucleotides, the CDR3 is TGCGCCAGCAGCTTGGCGGGACAGGGGAACGATGAGCAGTTCTTC.